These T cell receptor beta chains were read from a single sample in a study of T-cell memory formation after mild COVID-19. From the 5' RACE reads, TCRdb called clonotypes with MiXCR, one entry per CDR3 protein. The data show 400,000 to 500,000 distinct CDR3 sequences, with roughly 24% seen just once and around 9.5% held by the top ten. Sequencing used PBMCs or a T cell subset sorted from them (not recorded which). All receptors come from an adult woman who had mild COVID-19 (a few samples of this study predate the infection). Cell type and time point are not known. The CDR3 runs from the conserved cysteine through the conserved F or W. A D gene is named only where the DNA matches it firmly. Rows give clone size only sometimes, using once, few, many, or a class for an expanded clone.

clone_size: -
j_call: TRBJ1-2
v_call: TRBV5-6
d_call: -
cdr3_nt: TGTGCCAGCAGCTCCCCCCAGGACGGGCCACCTGGCTACACCTTC
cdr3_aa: CASSSPQDGPPGYTF

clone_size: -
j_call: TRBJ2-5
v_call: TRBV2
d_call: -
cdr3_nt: TGTGCCAGCAGTCCCGATCGGTACCAAGAGACCCAGTACTTC
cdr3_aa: CASSPDRYQETQYF

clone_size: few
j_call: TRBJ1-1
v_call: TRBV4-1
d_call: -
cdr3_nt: TGCGCCAGCAGCCAAGATGGATACTCGGGGAGCACTGAAGCTTTCTTT
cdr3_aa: CASSQDGYSGSTEAFF

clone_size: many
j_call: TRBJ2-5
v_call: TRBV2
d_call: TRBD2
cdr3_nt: TGTGCCAGCAGCGGGGGGGAGACCCAGTACTTC
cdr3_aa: CASSGGETQYF

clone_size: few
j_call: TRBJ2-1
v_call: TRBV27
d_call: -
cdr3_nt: TGTGCCAGCAGTTTTTCCGGGAGAAGACCCTACAATGAGCAGTTCTTC
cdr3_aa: CASSFSGRRPYNEQFF

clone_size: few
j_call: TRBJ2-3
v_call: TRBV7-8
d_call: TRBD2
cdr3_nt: TGTGCCAGCAGCCCACTCCGGCTAGCGGGGGGGGCTAGCACAGATACGCAGTATTTT
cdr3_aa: CASSPLRLAGGASTDTQYF

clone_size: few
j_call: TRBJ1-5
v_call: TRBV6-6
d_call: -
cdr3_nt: TGTGCCAGCAGTTACCGCAGGGGTAATCAGCCCCAGCATTTT
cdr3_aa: CASSYRRGNQPQHF

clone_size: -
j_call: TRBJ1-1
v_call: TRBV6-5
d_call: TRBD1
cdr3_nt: TGTGCCAGCAGTTACTCGTCCGGGACAGGATCAGCTTTCTTT
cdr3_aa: CASSYSSGTGSAFF

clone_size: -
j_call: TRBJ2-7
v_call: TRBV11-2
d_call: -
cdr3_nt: TGTGCCAGCAGCCCTAGGCTGCTCTCCTACGAGCAGTACTTC
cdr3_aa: CASSPRLLSYEQYF

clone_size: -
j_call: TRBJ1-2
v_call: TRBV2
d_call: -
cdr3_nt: TGTGCCAGCAGTGATTCCGCTGTCGGGGGCGCTTATGGCTACACCTTC
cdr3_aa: CASSDSAVGGAYGYTF

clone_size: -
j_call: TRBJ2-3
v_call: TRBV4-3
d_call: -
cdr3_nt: TGCGCCAGCAGCCAAGAAAGAGGAAGTCTGGATACGCAGTATTTT
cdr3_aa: CASSQERGSLDTQYF

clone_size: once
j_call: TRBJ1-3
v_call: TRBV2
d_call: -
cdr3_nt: TGTGCCAGCACTGCTCATCCGACAAGTGCTGGAAACACCATATATTTT
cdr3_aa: CASTAHPTSAGNTIYF

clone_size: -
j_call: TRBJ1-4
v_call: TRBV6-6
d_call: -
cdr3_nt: TGTGCCAGCAGATCAGGGAGTAATGAAAAACTGTTTTTT
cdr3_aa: CASRSGSNEKLFF

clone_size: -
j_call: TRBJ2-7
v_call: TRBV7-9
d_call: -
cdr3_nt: TGTGCCAGCAGTATACAGGATTCTGGGCAGTACTTC
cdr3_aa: CASSIQDSGQYF

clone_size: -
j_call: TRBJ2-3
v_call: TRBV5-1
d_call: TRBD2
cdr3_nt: TGCGCCAGCAGCTCCGGGACTAGCGGGGCCATTAGCACAGATACGCAGTATTTT
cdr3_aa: CASSSGTSGAISTDTQYF

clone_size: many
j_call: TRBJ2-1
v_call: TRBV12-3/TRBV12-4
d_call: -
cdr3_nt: TGTGCCAGCAGTGTTCACGGGGAGGTCAATGAGCAGTTCTTC
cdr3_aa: CASSVHGEVNEQFF

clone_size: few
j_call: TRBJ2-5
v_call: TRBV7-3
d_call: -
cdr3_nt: TGTGCCAGCAGCTCGACAGGTGGCGGGGAGACCCAGTACTTC
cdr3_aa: CASSSTGGGETQYF

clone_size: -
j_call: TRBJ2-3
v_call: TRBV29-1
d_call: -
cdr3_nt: TGCAGCGTTCTACCGGGGATGCGGGCAGATACGCAGTATTTT
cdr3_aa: CSVLPGMRADTQYF

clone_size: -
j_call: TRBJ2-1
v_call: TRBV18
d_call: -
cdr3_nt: TGTGCCAGCTCACCAGAGAGTCAGGGTAATGAGCAGTTCTTC
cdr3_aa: CASSPESQGNEQFF

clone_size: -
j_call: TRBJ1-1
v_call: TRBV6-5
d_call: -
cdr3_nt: TGTGCCAGCAGATGGGAAACGGGGCGAAACACTGAAGCTTTCTTT
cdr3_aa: CASRWETGRNTEAFF

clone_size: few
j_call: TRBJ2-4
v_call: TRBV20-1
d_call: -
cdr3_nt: TGCAGTGCTAGGCCAAGCGCGTTTGGTCAGTACTTC
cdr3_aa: CSARPSAFGQYF

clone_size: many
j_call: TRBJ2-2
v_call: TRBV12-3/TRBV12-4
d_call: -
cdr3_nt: TGTGCCAGCAGTTGGGTATCAGGGTACCCCGGGGAGCTGTTTTTT
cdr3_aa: CASSWVSGYPGELFF

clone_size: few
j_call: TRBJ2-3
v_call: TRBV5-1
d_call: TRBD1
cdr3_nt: TGCGCCAGCAGCTACGGACAGGGCACAGATACGCAGTATTTT
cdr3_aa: CASSYGQGTDTQYF

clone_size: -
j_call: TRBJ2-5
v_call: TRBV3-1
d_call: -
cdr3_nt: TGTGCCAGCAGCCCGTGGACGCTGGGGGAGACCCAGTACTTC
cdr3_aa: CASSPWTLGETQYF

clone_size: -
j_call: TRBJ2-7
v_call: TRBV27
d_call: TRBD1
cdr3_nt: TGTGCCAGCAGTTGGTCAGGGGGCTCCTACGAGCAGTACTTC
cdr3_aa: CASSWSGGSYEQYF

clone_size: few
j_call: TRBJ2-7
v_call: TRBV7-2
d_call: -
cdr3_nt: TGTGCCAGCAGCATCAGATCCCTAGGGGTTTCCTACGAGCAGTACTTC
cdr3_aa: CASSIRSLGVSYEQYF

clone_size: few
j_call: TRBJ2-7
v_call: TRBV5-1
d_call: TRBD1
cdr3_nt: TGCGCCAGCAGCGAACAGGGGCTGACCTCCTACGAGCAGTACTTC
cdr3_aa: CASSEQGLTSYEQYF

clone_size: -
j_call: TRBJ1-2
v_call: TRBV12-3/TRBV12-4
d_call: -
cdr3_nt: TGTGCCAGCAGTTTAGATCGATACTATGGCTACACCTTC
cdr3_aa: CASSLDRYYGYTF

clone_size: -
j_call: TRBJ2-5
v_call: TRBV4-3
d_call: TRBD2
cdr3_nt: TGCGCCAGCAGCCACGGACTAGCGGGAGGGGAGACCCAGTACTTC
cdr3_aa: CASSHGLAGGETQYF

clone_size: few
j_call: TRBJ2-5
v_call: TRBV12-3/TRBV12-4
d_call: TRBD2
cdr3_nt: TGTGCCAGCACCCCCGGACTAGCGGGAGAGACCCAGTACTTC
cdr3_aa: CASTPGLAGETQYF

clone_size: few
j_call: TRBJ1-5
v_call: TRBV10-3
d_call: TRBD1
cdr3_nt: TGTGCCATCAGCACACAGGGGGATCAGCCCCAGCATTTT
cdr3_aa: CAISTQGDQPQHF

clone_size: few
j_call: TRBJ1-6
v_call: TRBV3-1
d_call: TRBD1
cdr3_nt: TGTGCCAGCAGCCAACGAGGGACAGGGGTTGAGGCCCTCCACTTT
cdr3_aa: CASSQRGTGVEALHF

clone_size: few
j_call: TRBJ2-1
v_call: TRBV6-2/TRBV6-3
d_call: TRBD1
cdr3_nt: TGTGCCAGCAGCTACTCCGGGACAGGGGGCAATGAGCAGTTCTTC
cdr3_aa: CASSYSGTGGNEQFF

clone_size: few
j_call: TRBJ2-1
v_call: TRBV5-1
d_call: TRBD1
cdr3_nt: TGCGCCAGCAGCACCGACAGGGCTAATGAGCAGTTCTTC
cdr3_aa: CASSTDRANEQFF

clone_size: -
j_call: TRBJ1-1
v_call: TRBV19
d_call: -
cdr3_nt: TGTGCCAGTAGTGGAATGGTTGAAGCTTTCTTT
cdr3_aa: CASSGMVEAFF

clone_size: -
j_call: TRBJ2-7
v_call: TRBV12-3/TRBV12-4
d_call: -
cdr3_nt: TGTGCCAGCAGCTCACGCAGGGGGGAGCGGGGGTACTTC
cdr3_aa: CASSSRRGERGYF

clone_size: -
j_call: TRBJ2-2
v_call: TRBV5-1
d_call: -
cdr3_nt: TGCGCCAGCAGCCCCAGGAGCGACAGCGCGAACACCGGGGAGCTGTTTTTT
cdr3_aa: CASSPRSDSANTGELFF

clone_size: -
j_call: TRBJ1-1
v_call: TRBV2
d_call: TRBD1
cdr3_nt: TGTGCCAGCAGACCACAGGGGGTTAACACTGAAGCTTTCTTT
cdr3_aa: CASRPQGVNTEAFF

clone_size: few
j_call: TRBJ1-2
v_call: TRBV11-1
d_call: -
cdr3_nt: TGTGCCAGCAGCTCGAATAGTAACTATGGCTACACCTTC
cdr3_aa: CASSSNSNYGYTF

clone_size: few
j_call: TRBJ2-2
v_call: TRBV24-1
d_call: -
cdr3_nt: TGTGCCACCAGTGATTTCGGAGGGACCGGGGAGCTGTTTTTT
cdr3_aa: CATSDFGGTGELFF

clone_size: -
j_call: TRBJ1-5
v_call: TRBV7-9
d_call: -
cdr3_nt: TGTGCCAGCAGCTTATCGGGGGACCATCAGCCCCAGCATTTT
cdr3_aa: CASSLSGDHQPQHF

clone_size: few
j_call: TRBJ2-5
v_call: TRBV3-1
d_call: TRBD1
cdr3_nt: TGTGCCAGCAGCCCGGAACTAGGGGGCGGCGAGACCCAGTACTTC
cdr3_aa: CASSPELGGGETQYF

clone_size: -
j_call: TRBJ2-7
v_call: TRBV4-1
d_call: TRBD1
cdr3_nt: TGCGCCAGCAGCCAAGAAACGGGGACAGGAATCTCCTACGAGCAGTACTTC
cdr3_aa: CASSQETGTGISYEQYF

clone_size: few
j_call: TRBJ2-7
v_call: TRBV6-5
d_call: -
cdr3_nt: TGTGCCAGCAGTTACTCGACGACCAGGGCCTACGAGCAGTACTTC
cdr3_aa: CASSYSTTRAYEQYF

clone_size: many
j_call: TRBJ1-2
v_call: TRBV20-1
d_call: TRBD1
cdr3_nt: TGCAGTGCTAGAGCCCCGAATTCGGACAGGGGACCCAGAGGCTACACCTTC
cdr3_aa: CSARAPNSDRGPRGYTF

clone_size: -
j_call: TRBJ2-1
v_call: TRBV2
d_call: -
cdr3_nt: TGTGCCAGCAGTGGCCTGACCCACGGTACCTACAATGAGCAGTTCTTC
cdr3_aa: CASSGLTHGTYNEQFF

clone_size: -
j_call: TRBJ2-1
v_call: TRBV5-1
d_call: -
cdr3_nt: TGCGCCAGCAGCTTGCCAGGGATGGGGAATGAGCAGTTCTTC
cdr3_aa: CASSLPGMGNEQFF

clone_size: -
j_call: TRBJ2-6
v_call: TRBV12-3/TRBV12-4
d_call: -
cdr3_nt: TGTGCCAGCAGTTCCCCCGGGACCCCTGGGGCCAACGTCCTGACTTTC
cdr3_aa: CASSSPGTPGANVLTF

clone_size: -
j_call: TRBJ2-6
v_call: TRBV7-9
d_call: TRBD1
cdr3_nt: TGTGCCAGCAGCTCCAGAGGGGGCATTGGGGCCAACGTCCTGACTTTC
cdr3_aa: CASSSRGGIGANVLTF

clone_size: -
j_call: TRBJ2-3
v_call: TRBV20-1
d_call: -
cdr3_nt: TGCAGTGCTAGAAAAGGCACAGATACGCAGTATTTT
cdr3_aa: CSARKGTDTQYF

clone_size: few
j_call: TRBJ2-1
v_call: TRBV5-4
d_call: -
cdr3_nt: TGTGCCAGCGGGGGCCAGGGTGAGCAGTTCTTC
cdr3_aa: CASGGQGEQFF

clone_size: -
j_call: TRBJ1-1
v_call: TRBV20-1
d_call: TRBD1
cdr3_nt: TGCAGTGCTAGAGGCTTGGGACAGATGAGCACTGAAGCTTTCTTT
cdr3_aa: CSARGLGQMSTEAFF

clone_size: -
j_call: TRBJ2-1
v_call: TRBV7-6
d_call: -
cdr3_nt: TGTGCCAGCAGCGTCTACTACTTTTCAAGCTCCTACAATGAGCAGTTCTTC
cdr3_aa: CASSVYYFSSSYNEQFF